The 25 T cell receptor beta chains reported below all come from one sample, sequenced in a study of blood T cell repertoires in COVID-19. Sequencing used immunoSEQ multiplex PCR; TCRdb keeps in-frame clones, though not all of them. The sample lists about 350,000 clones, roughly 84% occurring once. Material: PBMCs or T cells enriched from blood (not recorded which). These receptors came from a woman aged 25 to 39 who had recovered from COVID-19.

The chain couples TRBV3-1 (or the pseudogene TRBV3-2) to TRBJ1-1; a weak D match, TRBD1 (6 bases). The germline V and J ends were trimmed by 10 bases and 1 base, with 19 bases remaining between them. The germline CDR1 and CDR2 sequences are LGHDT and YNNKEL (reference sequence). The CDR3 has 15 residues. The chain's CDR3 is CATRAPGHSNTEAFF. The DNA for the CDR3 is TGTGCCACAAGAGCACCGGGACACTCGAACACTGAAGCTTTCTTT.

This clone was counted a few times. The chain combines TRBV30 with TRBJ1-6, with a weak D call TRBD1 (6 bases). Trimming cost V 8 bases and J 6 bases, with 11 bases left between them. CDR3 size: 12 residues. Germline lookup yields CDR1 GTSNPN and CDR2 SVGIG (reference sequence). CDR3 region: CAGGRANSPLHF. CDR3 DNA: TGTGCCGGGGGGCGGGCTAATTCACCCCTCCACTTT.

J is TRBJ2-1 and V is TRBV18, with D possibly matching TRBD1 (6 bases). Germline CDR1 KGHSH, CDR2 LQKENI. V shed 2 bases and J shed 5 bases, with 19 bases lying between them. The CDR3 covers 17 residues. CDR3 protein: CASSPNVGGHGDNEQFF. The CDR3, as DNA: TGTGCCAGCTCACCAAACGTTGGGGGACACGGGGACAATGAGCAGTTCTTC.

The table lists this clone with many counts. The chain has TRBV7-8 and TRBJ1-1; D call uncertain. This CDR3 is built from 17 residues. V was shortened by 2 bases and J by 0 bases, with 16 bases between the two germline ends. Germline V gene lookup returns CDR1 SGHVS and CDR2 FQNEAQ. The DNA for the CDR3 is TGTGCCAGCAGCTTAACTTCATCGACTTACATGAACACTGAAGCTTTCTTT. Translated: CASSLTSSTYMNTEAFF.

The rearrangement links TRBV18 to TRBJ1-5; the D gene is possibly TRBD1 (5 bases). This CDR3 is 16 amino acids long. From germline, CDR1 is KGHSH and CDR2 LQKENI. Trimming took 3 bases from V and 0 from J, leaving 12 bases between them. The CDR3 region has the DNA TGTGCCAGCTCACCCGGAGGGGACCTTAGCAATCAGCCCCAGCATTTT. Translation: CASSPGGDLSNQPQHF.

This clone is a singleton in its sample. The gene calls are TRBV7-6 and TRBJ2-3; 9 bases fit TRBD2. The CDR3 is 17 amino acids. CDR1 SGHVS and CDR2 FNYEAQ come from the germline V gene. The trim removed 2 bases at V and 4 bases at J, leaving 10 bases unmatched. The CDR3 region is CASSLSRAGGLADTQYF. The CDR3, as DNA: TGTGCCAGCAGCTTATCTAGGGCGGGGGGGCTCGCAGATACGCAGTATTTT.

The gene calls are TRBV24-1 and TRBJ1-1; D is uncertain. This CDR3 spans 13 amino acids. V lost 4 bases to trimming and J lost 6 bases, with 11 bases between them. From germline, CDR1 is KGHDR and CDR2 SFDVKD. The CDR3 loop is CATSDPRIAEAFF. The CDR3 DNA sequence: TGTGCCACCAGTGACCCGAGAATCGCTGAAGCTTTCTTT.

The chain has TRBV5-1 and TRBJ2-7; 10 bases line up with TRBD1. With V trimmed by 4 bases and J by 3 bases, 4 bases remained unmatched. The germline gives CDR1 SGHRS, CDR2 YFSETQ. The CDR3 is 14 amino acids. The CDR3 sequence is CASSRGQGSYEQYF. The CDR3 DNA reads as TGCGCCAGCAGCAGGGGACAGGGGAGCTACGAGCAGTACTTC.

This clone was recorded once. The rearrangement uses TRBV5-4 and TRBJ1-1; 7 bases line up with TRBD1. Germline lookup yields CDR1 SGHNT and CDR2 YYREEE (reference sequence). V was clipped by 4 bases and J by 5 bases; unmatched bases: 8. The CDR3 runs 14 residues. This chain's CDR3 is CASSGGGRGTEAFF. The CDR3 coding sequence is TGTGCCAGCAGCGGAGGGGGCCGGGGGACTGAAGCTTTCTTT.

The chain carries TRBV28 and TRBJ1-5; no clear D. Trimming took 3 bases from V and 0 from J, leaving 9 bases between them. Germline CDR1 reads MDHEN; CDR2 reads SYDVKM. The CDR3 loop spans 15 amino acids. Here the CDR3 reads CASSLGPYSNQPQHF. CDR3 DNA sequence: TGTGCCAGCAGTTTGGGCCCTTATAGCAATCAGCCCCAGCATTTT.

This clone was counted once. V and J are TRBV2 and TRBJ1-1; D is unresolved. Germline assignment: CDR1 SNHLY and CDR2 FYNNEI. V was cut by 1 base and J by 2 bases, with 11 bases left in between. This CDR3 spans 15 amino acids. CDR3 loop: CASSEERVTNTEAFF. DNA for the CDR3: TGTGCCAGCAGTGAAGAGAGGGTTACTAACACTGAAGCTTTCTTT.

The DNA of the CDR3 is TGTGCCAGCAGTTTTTCGGCGGGAAGGAGCTCCTACGAGCAGTACTTC. Protein sequence: CASSFSAGRSSYEQYF. J is TRBJ2-7 and V is TRBV28, with D tentatively TRBD2 (6 bases). V was clipped by 3 bases and J by 0 bases, with 15 bases between them. Germline CDR1 and CDR2: MDHEN and SYDVKM. CDR3 length: 16 amino acids.

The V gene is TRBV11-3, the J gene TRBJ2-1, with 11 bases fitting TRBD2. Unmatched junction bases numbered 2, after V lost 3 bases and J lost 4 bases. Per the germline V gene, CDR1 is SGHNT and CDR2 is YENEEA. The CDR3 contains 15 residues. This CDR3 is CASSFTSGGYNEQFF. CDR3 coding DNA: TGTGCCAGCAGCTTCACTAGCGGGGGATACAATGAGCAGTTCTTC.

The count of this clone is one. The CDR3 protein is CASSLGQDSGTQHF. The CDR3 nucleotides are TGTGCCAGCAGCTTGGGACAGGATTCGGGGACCCAGCATTTT. The V call is TRBV5-6, the J call TRBJ1-5, with TRBD1 as a possible D gene (6 bases). Germline V lookup: CDR1 SGHDT, CDR2 YYEEEE. V gave up 0 bases and J gave up 11 bases, with 15 bases separating them. The CDR3 length is 14 residues.

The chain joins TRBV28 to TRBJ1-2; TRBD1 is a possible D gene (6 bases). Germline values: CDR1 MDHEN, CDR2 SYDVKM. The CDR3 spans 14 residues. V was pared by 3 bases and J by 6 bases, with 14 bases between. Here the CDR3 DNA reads TGTGCCAGCAGTTTTTCGACAGGTACCAATGGCTACACCTTC. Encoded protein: CASSFSTGTNGYTF.

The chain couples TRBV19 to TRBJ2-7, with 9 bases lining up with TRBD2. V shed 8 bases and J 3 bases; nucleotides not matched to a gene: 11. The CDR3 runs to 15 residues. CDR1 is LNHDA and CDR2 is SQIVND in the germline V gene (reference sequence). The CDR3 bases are TGTGCCAGTGGGAATAGAGCGGGGGGAAACTACGAGCAGTACTTC. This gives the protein CASGNRAGGNYEQYF.

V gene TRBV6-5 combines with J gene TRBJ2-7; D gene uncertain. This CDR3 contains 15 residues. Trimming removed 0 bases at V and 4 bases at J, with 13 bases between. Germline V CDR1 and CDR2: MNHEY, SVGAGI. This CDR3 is CASSYSERALYEQYF. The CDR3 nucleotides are TGTGCCAGCAGTTACTCGGAACGAGCGTTGTACGAGCAGTACTTC.

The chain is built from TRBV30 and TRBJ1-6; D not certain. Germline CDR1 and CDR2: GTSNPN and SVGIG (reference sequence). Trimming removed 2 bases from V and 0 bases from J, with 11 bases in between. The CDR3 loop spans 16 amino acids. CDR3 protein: CAWSFPGSSYNSPLHF. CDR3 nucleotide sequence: TGTGCCTGGAGTTTCCCGGGAAGCTCCTATAATTCACCCCTCCACTTT.

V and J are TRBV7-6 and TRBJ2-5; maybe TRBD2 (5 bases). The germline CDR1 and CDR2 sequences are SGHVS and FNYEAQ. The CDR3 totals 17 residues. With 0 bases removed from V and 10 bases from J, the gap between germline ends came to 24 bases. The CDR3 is CASSLAVSGAPPGDQYF. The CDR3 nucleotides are TGTGCCAGCAGCTTAGCGGTGAGCGGAGCCCCCCCCGGGGACCAGTACTTC.

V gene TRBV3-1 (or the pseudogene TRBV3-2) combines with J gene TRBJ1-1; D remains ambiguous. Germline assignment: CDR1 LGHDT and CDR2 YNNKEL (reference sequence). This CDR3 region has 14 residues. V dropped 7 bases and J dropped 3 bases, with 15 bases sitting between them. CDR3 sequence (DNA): TGTGCCAGCACAAATTCACAGCCACACACTGAAGCTTTCTTT. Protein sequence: CASTNSQPHTEAFF.

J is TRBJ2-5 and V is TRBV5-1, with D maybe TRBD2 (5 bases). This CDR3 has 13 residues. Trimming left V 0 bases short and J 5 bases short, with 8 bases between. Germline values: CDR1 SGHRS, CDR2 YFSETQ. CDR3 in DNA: TGCGCCAGCAGCTTGGCGGGGTTTGAGACCCAGTACTTC. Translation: CASSLAGFETQYF. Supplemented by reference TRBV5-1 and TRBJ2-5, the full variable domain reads KAGVTQTPRYLIKTRGQQVTLSCSPISGHRSVSWYQQTPGQGLQFLFEYFSETQRNKGNFPGRFSGRQFSNSRSEMNVSTLELGDSALYLCASSLAGFETQYFGPGTRLLVL.

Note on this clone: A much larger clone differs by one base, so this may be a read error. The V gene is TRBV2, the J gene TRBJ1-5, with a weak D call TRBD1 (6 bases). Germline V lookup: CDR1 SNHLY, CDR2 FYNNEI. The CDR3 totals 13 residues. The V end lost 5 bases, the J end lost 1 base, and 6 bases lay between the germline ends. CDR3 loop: CASSQGSNQPQHF. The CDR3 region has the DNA TGTGCCAGCAGTCAGGGGAGCAATCAGCCCCAGCATTTT.

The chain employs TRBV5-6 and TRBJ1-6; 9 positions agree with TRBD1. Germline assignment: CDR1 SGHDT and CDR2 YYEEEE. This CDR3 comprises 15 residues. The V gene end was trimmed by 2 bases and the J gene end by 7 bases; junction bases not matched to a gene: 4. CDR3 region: CASSFGDRENSPLHF. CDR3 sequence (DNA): TGTGCCAGCAGCTTTGGGGACAGGGAGAATTCACCCCTCCACTTT.

The CDR3: CASSPGTPGREKLFF. CDR3 DNA sequence: TGTGCCAGCAGCCCTGGGACTCCGGGAAGGGAAAAACTGTTTTTT. The V gene is TRBV5-4, the J gene TRBJ1-4, with D maybe TRBD1 (5 bases). Trimming cost V 4 bases and J 8 bases, with 18 bases left between them. This CDR3 region has 15 residues. The germline V gene encodes CDR1 SGHNT and CDR2 YYREEE (reference sequence).

In nucleotides, the CDR3 is TGTGCCAGTAGTACCCTCCCGACAGGGGTTGGAAACACCATATATTTT. This translates into CASSTLPTGVGNTIYF. This chain connects TRBV19 to TRBJ1-3; 8 positions match TRBD1. Germline V gene sequence: CDR1 LNHDA, CDR2 SQIVND (reference sequence). CDR3 size: 16 residues. J lost 3 bases, V lost 4 bases, and 8 bases had no gene match.